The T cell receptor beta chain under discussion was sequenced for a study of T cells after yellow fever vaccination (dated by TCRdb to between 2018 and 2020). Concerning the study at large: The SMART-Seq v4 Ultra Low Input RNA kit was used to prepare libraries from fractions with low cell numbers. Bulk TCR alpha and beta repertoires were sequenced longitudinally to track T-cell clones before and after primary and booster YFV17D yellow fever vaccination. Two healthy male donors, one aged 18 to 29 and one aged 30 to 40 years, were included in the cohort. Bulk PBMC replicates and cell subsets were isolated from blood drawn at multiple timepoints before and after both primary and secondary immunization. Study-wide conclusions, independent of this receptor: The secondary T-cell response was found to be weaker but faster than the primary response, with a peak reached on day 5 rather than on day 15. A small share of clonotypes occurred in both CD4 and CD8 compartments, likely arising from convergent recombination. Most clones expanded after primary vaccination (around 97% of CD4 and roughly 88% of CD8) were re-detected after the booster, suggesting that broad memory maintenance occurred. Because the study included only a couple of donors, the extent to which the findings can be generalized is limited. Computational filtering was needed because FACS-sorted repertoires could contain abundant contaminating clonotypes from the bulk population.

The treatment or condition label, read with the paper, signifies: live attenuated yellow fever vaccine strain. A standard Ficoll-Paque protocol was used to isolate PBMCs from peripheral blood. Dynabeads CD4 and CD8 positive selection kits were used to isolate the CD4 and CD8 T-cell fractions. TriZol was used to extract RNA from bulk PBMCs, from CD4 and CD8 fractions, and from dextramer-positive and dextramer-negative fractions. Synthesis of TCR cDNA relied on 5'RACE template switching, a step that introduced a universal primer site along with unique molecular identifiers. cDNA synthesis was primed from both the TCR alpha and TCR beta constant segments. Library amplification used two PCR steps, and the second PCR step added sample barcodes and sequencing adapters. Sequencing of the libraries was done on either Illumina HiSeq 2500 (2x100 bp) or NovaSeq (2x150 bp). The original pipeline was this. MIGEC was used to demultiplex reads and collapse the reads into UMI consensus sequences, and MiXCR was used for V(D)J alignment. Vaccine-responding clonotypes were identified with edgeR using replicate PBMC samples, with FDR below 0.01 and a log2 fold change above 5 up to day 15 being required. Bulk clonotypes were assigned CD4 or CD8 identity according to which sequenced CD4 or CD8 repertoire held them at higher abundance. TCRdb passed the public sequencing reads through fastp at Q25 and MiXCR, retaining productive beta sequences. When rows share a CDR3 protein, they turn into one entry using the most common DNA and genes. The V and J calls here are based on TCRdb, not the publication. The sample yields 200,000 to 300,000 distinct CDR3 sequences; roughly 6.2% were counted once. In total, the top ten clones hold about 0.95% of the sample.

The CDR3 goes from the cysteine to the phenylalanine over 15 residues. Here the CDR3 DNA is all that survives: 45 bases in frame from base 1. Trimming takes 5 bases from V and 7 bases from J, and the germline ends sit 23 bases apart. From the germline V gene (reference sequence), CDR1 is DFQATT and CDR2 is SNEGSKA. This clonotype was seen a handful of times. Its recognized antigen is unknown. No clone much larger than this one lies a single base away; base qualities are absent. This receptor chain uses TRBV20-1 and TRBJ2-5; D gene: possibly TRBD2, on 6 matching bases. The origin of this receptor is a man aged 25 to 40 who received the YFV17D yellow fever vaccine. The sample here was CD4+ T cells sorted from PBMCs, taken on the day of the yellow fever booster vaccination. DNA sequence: TGCAGTGCTGACCGGGACGACCTGTGGAGGGTGACCCAGTACTTC. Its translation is CSADRDDLWRVTQYF.